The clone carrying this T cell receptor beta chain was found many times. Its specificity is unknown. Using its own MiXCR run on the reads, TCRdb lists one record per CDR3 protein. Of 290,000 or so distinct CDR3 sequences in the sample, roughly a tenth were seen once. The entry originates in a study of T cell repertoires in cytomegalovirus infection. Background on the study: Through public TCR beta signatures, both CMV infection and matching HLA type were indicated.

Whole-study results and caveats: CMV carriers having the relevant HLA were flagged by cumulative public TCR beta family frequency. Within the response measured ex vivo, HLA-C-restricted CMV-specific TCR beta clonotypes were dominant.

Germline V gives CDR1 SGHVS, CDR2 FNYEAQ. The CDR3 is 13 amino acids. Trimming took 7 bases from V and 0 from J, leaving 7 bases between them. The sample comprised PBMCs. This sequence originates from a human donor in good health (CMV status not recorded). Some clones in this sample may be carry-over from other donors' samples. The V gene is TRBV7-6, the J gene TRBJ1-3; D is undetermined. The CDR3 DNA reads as TGTGCCAGCAAGGGCCGCTCTGGAAACACCATATATTTT. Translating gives CASKGRSGNTIYF.